Included here is one T cell receptor (beta chain) sequence, with context. This sample also contains other DNA sequences that code for the same CDR3. The data originate from a study of blood T cell repertoires in COVID-19. Original handling: Scientists estimated how many nucleated cells there were by amplifying reference gene primers. The data were produced by immunoSEQ multiplex PCR, yet TCRdb's version contains in-frame clones alone and is incomplete. That table furnishes V, J and clone size, whereas the DNA furnished D and trimming. There are about 210,000 clones in the sample; almost 85% occur only once, and around 12% lies in the top ten. The receptor's source is a woman between 40 and 55 years old with acute or convalescent COVID-19. Sequencing was done on a sample of peripheral blood.

The CDR3 sequence is CAWSVGAGDGYTF. The CDR3 bases are TGTGCCTGGAGTGTAGGGGCAGGAGATGGCTACACCTTC. J is TRBJ1-2 and V is TRBV30, with D perhaps matching TRBD1 (5 bases). Trimming shortened V by 0 bases and J by 6 bases, and 11 bases separated the two germline ends. This CDR3 has 13 residues. Per the germline V gene, CDR1 is GTSNPN and CDR2 is SVGIG (reference sequence).